This section outlines one T cell receptor beta chain sequence together with its context. No antigen is known for it. This sample was taken from a study of T cell responses to AZD1222 COVID-19 vaccine. Points from the study as a whole: At 160-218 and 743-854, vaccine-associated CD4 TCRs were dominant, and they spanned spike. Clonal diversity may have been underestimated, and the donors were mostly white British, with more females than males. Spike-specific TCR breadth and depth went up after people got two AZD1222 doses. Repertoires were obtained solely post-peak T cell response.

Here immunoSEQ multiplex PCR was the method, and the copy in TCRdb shows in-frame clones only, minus some. This table holds roughly 200,000 clones, roughly 91% found once. Sequences were derived from peripheral blood, sampled on day 0 of MenACWY control vaccination. The source of this sequence is an adult in good health.

The CDR3, as DNA: TGCGCCAGCAGCACAACAGGGGGCAAGAACACTGAAGCTTTCTTT. Encoded protein: CASSTTGGKNTEAFF. The genes are TRBV5-1 and TRBJ1-1; 9 bases line up with TRBD1. The CDR3 loop spans 15 amino acids. CDR1 is SGHRS and CDR2 is YFSETQ in the germline V gene. The V segment lost 4 bases and the J segment 1 base; nucleotides outside the gene matches: 5.